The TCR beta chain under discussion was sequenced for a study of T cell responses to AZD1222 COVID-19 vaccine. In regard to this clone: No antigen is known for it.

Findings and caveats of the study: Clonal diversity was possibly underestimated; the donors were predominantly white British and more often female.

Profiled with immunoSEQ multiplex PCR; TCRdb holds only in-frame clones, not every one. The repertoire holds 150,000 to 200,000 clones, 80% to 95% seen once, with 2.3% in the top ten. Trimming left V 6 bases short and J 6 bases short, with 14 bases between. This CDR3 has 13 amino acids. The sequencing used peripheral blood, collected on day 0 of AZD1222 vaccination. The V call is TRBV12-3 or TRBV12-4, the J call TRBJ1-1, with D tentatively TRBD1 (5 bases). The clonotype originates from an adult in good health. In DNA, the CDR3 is TGTGCCAGCAGCCGGGACCCCTCGTCTGAAGCTTTCTTT. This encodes CASSRDPSSEAFF.